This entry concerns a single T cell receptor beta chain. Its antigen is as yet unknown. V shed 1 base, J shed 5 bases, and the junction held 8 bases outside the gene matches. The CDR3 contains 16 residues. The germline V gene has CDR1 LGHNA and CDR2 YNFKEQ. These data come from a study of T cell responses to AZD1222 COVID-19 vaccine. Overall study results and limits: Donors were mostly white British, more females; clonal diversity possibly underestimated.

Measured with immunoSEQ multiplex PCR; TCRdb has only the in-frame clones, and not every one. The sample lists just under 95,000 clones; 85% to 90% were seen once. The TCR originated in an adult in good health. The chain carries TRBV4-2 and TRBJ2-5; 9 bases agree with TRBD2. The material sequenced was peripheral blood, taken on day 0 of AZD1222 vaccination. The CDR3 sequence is CASSQAVSSGMETQYF. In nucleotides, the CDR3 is TGTGCCAGCAGCCAAGCCGTGTCTAGCGGGATGGAGACCCAGTACTTC.